This T cell receptor (beta chain) was identified during a study of response to subunit inactivated influenza vaccine. TCRdb ran MiXCR on the RT-PCR reads and lists one entry per CDR3 protein. The table includes a few hundred thousand distinct CDR3 sequences, roughly a fifth detected once. Overall study findings and caveats: Researchers suggested that each seasonal influenza vaccination recruits few new T cells.

The V gene lost 4 bases and the J gene lost 0 bases, with 12 bases spanning the gap. The CDR3 totals 15 residues. The germline V gene has CDR1 LNHDA and CDR2 SQIVND (reference sequence). The table lists this clonotype with a few counts. What it recognizes is unknown. Source: PBMCs from blood, taken 21 months after vaccination. The chain recombines TRBV19 with TRBJ1-1; no firm D call. The source is a man aged 50-75 years who received an inactivated influenza vaccine. The CDR3 DNA is TGTGCCAGTAGTAGGCGTTCCCAGGTGAACACTGAAGCTTTCTTT. Translating gives CASSRRSQVNTEAFF.